A selection of T cell receptor beta chains follows, all from one sample in a study of cytomegalovirus exposure and HLA in healthy donors. Generated by immunoSEQ multiplex PCR, the TCRdb table keeps only in-frame clones and is missing some. Of about 130,000 clones in the sample, about 81% were seen once. Material for sequencing was PBMCs. The source is a woman aged 25 to 45 in good health and CMV-seronegative. Each CDR3 is given without its conserved first and last residue. A D gene is named only where the DNA matches it firmly.

TRBV2	TRBD1	TRBJ2-3	ASSPTGGPNTQY
TRBV29-1	TRBD2	TRBJ2-3	SVGKREISDTQY
TRBV30	TRBD1	TRBJ1-2	AWTTGIHGYT
TRBV4-1	TRBD1	TRBJ2-2	ASSQDSGTEETGELF
TRBV6-5	TRBD1	TRBJ2-3	ASSWGQLTDTQY
TRBV9	NA	TRBJ2-1	ASSVGDSHNEQF
TRBV19	TRBD1	TRBJ1-2	ASSIRTGNGYT
TRBV15	NA	NA	ATGTDPSYEQY
TRBV15	NA	TRBJ1-6	ATSRDTLTGNSPLH
TRBV9	TRBD1	TRBJ1-2	ASTRGQVANYGYT
TRBV6-4	NA	TRBJ2-1	ASSDSPRNEQF
TRBV27	NA	TRBJ2-5	ASSLLGTDLETQY
TRBV13	NA	TRBJ1-1	ASSLAQGNTEAF
TRBV7-3	NA	TRBJ2-1	ASSRLVNNEQF
TRBV7-9	NA	TRBJ1-1	ASSFYGGAGLGSF
TRBV29-1	TRBD2	TRBJ2-3	SVPVGGLAGEDTQY
TRBV7-2	NA	TRBJ1-4	ASSLTQMGEKLF
TRBV2	TRBD2	NA	ASSEGTSGGSYEQY
TRBV6-5	TRBD1	TRBJ2-5	ASSMGQATSETQY
TRBV19	NA	TRBJ1-3	ASSGRRDTRNTIY
TRBV15	NA	TRBJ1-6	ATSRTRQGGSPLH
TRBV18	NA	TRBJ2-2	ASSQGVGNTGELF
TRBV23-1	NA	TRBJ2-7	ASSQLGSDHEQY
TRBV7-8	TRBD1	TRBJ2-1	ASSSDRGSYNEQF
TRBV10-3	NA	TRBJ1-2	AISELGGDYGYT
TRBV11-3	TRBD2	NA	ASSPPPGLAGVNEQY
TRBV30	NA	TRBJ1-5	AWSVRGAGHSNQPQH
TRBV6-6	TRBD1	TRBJ2-2	ASSYWGQGGTGELF
TRBV27	NA	TRBJ2-7	ASSSRGWGAYEQY
TRBV12-5	TRBD2	TRBJ2-1	ASAITSGKISEQF
TRBV7-2	TRBD2	TRBJ2-7	ASSLFLAGDYEQY
TRBV6-5	NA	TRBJ2-2	ASSYSGQGTGELF
TRBV18	TRBD1	TRBJ1-2	ASSPDPGGAGGRGYT